This T cell receptor beta chain was observed in a study of T-cell memory formation after mild COVID-19. Findings of the study overall: Certain responding clones were present in pre-infection memory, suggesting participation of cross-reactive memory. Contracting clones from day 15 to 85 showed balanced CD4/CD8; later expanders favored CD4+.

A remark on this clonotype: Its target is unknown.

In TCRdb, the 5' RACE reads were re-called with MiXCR into one record per CDR3 protein. The table has just over 150,000 distinct CDR3 sequences, roughly 31% seen once. This sequence was found in an adult woman who had mild COVID-19 (a few samples of this study predate the infection). Cell type and time point are not known. Sequenced: PBMCs or a T cell subset sorted from them (not recorded which).

The CDR3 nucleotides read TGCGCCAGCAGCTTGGAGTCGGTTGGAAACACTGAAGCTTTCTTT. It yields the protein CASSLESVGNTEAFF. This chain joins TRBV5-1 and TRBJ1-1; no definite D call. Germline-derived CDR1 and CDR2 are SGHRS and YFSETQ. The CDR3 runs to 15 residues. V was pared by 0 bases and J by 2 bases, with 11 bases between.